This T cell receptor beta chain came from a study of blood T cell repertoires in COVID-19. The wider study: There were acute and convalescent COVID-19 samples, and they came from the United States, Italy and Spain. PBMCs, B-cell-depleted T cells, or T cells were the source of the cDNA or gDNA that made up the material.

The germline V gene encodes CDR1 KGHSH and CDR2 LQKENI. CDR3 length: 15 residues. The germline V and J ends were trimmed by 6 bases and 5 bases, with 16 bases remaining between them. Measured with immunoSEQ multiplex PCR; TCRdb has only the in-frame clones, and not every one. This repertoire shows roughly 120,000 clones, about 79% found once; its top ten account for about 4%. This TCR was recovered from a woman older than 75 with acute or convalescent COVID-19. Specimen: peripheral blood. V and J are TRBV18 and TRBJ2-2; D not resolved. DNA for the CDR3: TGTGCCAGCTCGTCCTCGCTCGGAGAAACCGGGGAGCTGTTTTTT. Its translation: CASSSSLGETGELFF.